This entry lists 32 T cell receptor beta chains sequenced from one sample in a study of PD-1 blockade in mismatch repair-deficient tumors (dated by TCRdb to 2017 to 2019). The library came from the immunoSEQ multiplex PCR assay. TCRdb carries this immuneACCESS record with in-frame sequences only. Its versions omit some clonotypes, under half of them owing to an unresolved V gene in the studies checked, with the rest unexplained. For this sample the table gives some 120,000 clones, of which more than 60% were detected only once. About 4.5% of the sample lies in the top ten. Here the sequenced sample was peripheral blood, taken about 13 months after starting pembrolizumab. These receptors were obtained from an adult with mismatch repair-deficient cancer.

The gene calls are TRBV11-2 and TRBJ2-3; 8 bases are shared with TRBD1. CDR3 size: 13 residues. Losses at the gene ends were 5 bases for V and 8 bases for J; bases not matched to a gene: 6. Germline lookup yields CDR1 SGHAT and CDR2 FQNNGV. CDR3 sequence (DNA): TGTGCCAGCAGCGCGGGACAGGAACGTACGCAGTATTTT. The encoded protein is CASSAGQERTQYF.

This chain connects TRBV7-2 to TRBJ1-2, with D possibly TRBD1 on 6 matching bases. V was trimmed by 1 base and J by 1 base, leaving 10 bases between them. The CDR3 is made up of 15 amino acids. Per germline, CDR1 SGHTA and CDR2 FQGNSA. Here the CDR3 DNA reads TGTGCCAGCAGCTTAGGGGGACAACTTAACTATGGCTACACCTTC. This codes for CASSLGGQLNYGYTF.

The V call is TRBV4-1, the J call TRBJ1-2, with 10 bases aligning to TRBD1. The CDR3 is 13 amino acids. The V gene's germline CDR1 is MGHRA and CDR2 YSYEKL. After removal of 0 bases from V and 10 bases from J, the junction contained 2 bases not matched to a gene. CDR3 DNA: TGCGCCAGCAGCCAAGAGGGGACAGGGGACTACACCTTC. Protein sequence: CASSQEGTGDYTF.

The chain joins TRBV19 to TRBJ1-4; 11 bases map to TRBD1. V was pared by 4 bases and J by 0 bases, with 7 bases of the junction left unmatched. This CDR3 spans 18 amino acids. Germline V gives CDR1 LNHDA, CDR2 SQIVND (reference sequence). The CDR3 loop is CASSTRTGGSTTNEKLFF. The CDR3 DNA follows: TGTGCCAGTAGTACCCGGACAGGGGGCTCGACAACTAATGAAAAACTGTTTTTT. Complete variable domain (other parts from reference TRBV19 and TRBJ1-4): DGGITQSPKYLFRKEGQNVTLSCEQNLNHDAMYWYRQDPGQGLRLIYYSQIVNDFQKGDIAEGYSVSREKKESFPLTVTSAQKNPTAFYLCASSTRTGGSTTNEKLFFGSGTQLSVL.

This rearrangement joins TRBV30 to TRBJ1-5, with D unresolved. V lost 0 bases to trimming and J lost 7 bases, with 10 bases between them. This CDR3 contains 13 residues. Looked up from germline, CDR1 is GTSNPN and CDR2 is SVGIG (reference sequence). The CDR3 loop is CAWSVEESQPQHF. The CDR3 DNA reads as TGTGCCTGGAGTGTGGAGGAAAGCCAGCCCCAGCATTTT.

The chain is built from TRBV4-1 and TRBJ2-7; 11 bases line up with TRBD1. Germline trimming cut 5 bases from V and 2 bases from J; bases unmatched to any gene: 8. CDR1 and CDR2 from the germline V gene are MGHRA and YSYEKL. This CDR3 contains 16 residues. CDR3 sequence reads: CASSATGTGGAYEQYF. The CDR3 coding sequence is TGCGCCAGCAGCGCGACCGGGACAGGGGGAGCCTACGAGCAGTACTTC.

The chain is built from TRBV11-2 and TRBJ2-7, with a tentative D call TRBD2 (6 bases). The V end lost 4 bases, the J end lost 2 bases, and 9 bases lay between the germline ends. This CDR3 contains 13 residues. The V gene's germline CDR1 is SGHAT and CDR2 FQNNGV. The DNA of the CDR3 is TGTGCCAGCAGCTCGGGACTTGCCTACGAGCAGTACTTC. Translated, it gives CASSSGLAYEQYF. Looking up the rest from reference TRBV11-2 and TRBJ2-7 gives the full variable domain: EAGVAQSPRYKIIEKRQSVAFWCNPISGHATLYWYQQILGQGPKLLIQFQNNGVVDDSQLPKDRFSAERLKGVDSTLKIQPAKLEDSAVYLCASSSGLAYEQYFGPGTRLTVT.

The V gene is TRBV6-6, the J gene TRBJ2-3; D call uncertain. Germline V gene sequence: CDR1 MNHNY, CDR2 SVGAGI (reference sequence). V lost 2 bases and J lost 4, with 7 bases in between. The CDR3 is made up of 13 amino acids. The CDR3 region is CASSYASSDTQYF. The CDR3 region has the DNA TGTGCCAGCAGTTACGCCTCTTCAGATACGCAGTATTTT.

This chain links TRBV7-3 with TRBJ2-2, with D hard to call. CDR1 is SGHTA, CDR2 FQGTGA, per germline. The CDR3 has 15 amino acids. Deletions cut 1 base from V and 1 base from J, with 7 bases between. CDR3 in DNA: TGTGCCAGCAGCTTAAATACGAGGAACACCGGGGAGCTGTTTTTT. Translated: CASSLNTRNTGELFF.

This chain links TRBV6-5 with TRBJ2-4; D gene unclear. The germline V and J ends were trimmed by 4 bases and 6 bases, with 7 bases remaining between them. This CDR3 is built from 12 residues. Germline assignment: CDR1 MNHEY and CDR2 SVGAGI. The CDR3 spells CASSSERNIQYF. In nucleotides, the CDR3 is TGTGCCAGCAGTTCTGAGAGAAACATTCAGTACTTC.

This clone was counted a single time. This rearrangement joins TRBV6-4 to TRBJ2-7, with TRBD1 matching 8 bases. Looked up from germline, CDR1 is MRHNA and CDR2 is SNTAGT. Germline trimming cut 3 bases from V and 0 bases from J; bases unmatched to any gene: 10. CDR3 size: 17 residues. The CDR3 is CASSEALTGVASYEQYF. DNA of the CDR3: TGTGCCAGCAGTGAAGCCCTGACAGGGGTGGCCTCCTACGAGCAGTACTTC.

The chain's CDR3 is CATEGQGEEKLFF. The CDR3 bases are TGTGCCACCGAGGGACAGGGAGAGGAAAAACTGTTTTTT. The genes are TRBV7-3 and TRBJ1-4, with 9 bases that match TRBD1. The V gene end was trimmed by 10 bases and the J gene end by 8 bases; junction bases not matched to a gene: 8. Germline-derived CDR1 and CDR2 are SGHTA and FQGTGA. The CDR3 runs to 13 residues.

The chain recombines TRBV6-6 with TRBJ1-5, with a weak D call TRBD1 (6 bases). The CDR3 length is 14 residues. V was shortened by 6 bases and J by 7 bases, with 16 bases between the two germline ends. Germline V lookup: CDR1 MNHNY, CDR2 SVGAGI (reference sequence). DNA for the CDR3: TGTGCCAGCAGCGATGGGGGCCCCAGGCAGCCCCAGCATTTT. Translation: CASSDGGPRQPQHF.

A remark on this clone: One junction end does not reproduce the germline sequence, and a read error may be involved. CDR3 DNA sequence: TGCGCCAGCAACCAAGCGTACGGGGACAATGAGCAGTTCTTC. Its protein product is CASNQAYGDNEQFF. J is TRBJ2-1 and V is TRBV4-1, with D maybe TRBD2 (5 bases). Looked up from germline, CDR1 is MGHRA and CDR2 is YSYEKL. The CDR3 length is 14 residues.

J is TRBJ1-3 and V is TRBV4-3; D ambiguous. Germline V gene sequence: CDR1 LGHNA, CDR2 YSLEER. V dropped 1 base and J dropped 11 bases, with 15 bases sitting between them. CDR3 length equals 14 residues. CDR3 nucleotides: TGCGCCAGCAGCCAAGTACAAGGTTTGAATGCCATATATTTT. Its protein product is CASSQVQGLNAIYF.

The chain has TRBV6-5 and TRBJ2-7; 8 bases map to TRBD1. The germline gives CDR1 MNHEY, CDR2 SVGAGI. CDR3 size: 12 residues. J gave up 2 bases and V 6 bases, and 0 bases lay outside the gene matches. The DNA for the CDR3 is TGTGCCAGCAGGGACAGGGCCTACGAGCAGTACTTC. Its translation is CASRDRAYEQYF.

This chain connects TRBV6-1 to TRBJ2-1; 10 bases map to TRBD2. There are 15 residues in the CDR3. CDR1 is MNHNS and CDR2 is SASEGT in the germline V gene. Germline trimming cut 3 bases from V and 9 bases from J; bases unmatched to any gene: 8. The CDR3 spells CASSDFLAGVGEQFF. The CDR3 coding sequence is TGTGCCAGCAGTGATTTTCTAGCGGGAGTGGGTGAGCAGTTCTTC.

J is TRBJ2-1 and V is TRBV27, with 12 nucleotides matching TRBD2. V lost 2 bases to trimming and J lost 6 bases; unmatched junction nucleotides: 8. CDR3 length: 17 amino acids. Germline loops: CDR1 MNHEY, CDR2 SMNVEV (reference sequence). CDR3 amino acids: CASSLRRLAGESNEQFF. The CDR3 DNA reads TGTGCCAGCAGTTTAAGACGACTAGCGGGAGAAAGCAATGAGCAGTTCTTC.

The rearrangement links TRBV7-9 to TRBJ1-2; TRBD1 matches at 7 bases. CDR3 length: 19 residues. CDR1 and CDR2 from the germline V gene are SEHNR and FQNEAQ (reference sequence). J lost 3 bases, V lost 1 base, and 17 bases had no gene match. The CDR3 is CASSLGRLFEGQSYYGYTF. The CDR3 coding sequence is TGTGCCAGCAGCTTAGGAAGGCTATTTGAGGGACAGTCTTACTATGGCTACACCTTC.

This clone was picked up a small number of times. The V gene is TRBV7-2, the J gene TRBJ1-2; the D is unclear. This CDR3 spans 15 amino acids. Germline values: CDR1 SGHTA, CDR2 FQGNSA. Trimming removed 2 bases from V and 8 bases from J, with 18 bases in between. The CDR3 is CASSLLPEPMAGYTF. DNA of the CDR3: TGTGCCAGCAGCTTATTGCCAGAACCTATGGCGGGCTACACCTTC.

The V and J genes are TRBV29-1 and TRBJ1-2, with D uncertain. V was pared by 4 bases and J by 6 bases, with 18 bases between. CDR3 size: 14 residues. Germline V CDR1 and CDR2: SQVTM, ANQGSEA. The CDR3 nucleotides read TGCAGCGTTGTGGTGACGGAAATTTTGAATGGCTACACCTTC. It encodes CSVVVTEILNGYTF.

V is TRBV4-1 and J is TRBJ2-1; possible D gene TRBD1, 6 bases. CDR3 size: 15 residues. With 1 base removed from V and 9 bases from J, the gap between germline ends came to 16 bases. Germline V gene data show CDR1 as MGHRA and CDR2 as YSYEKL. CDR3 nucleotides: TGCGCCAGCAGCCAAGTTGGGGTAGGGGACACTGAGCAGTTCTTC. Translation: CASSQVGVGDTEQFF.

The chain carries TRBV27 and TRBJ2-1; 11 bases are a match to TRBD2. V lost 5 bases, J lost 6 bases, and 9 bases stayed unmatched. Per germline, CDR1 MNHEY and CDR2 SMNVEV (reference sequence). CDR3 length: 16 amino acids. The CDR3 bases are TGTGCCAGCAGTGCGACTAGCGGGGTGTCGAGCAATGAGCAGTTCTTC. It yields the protein CASSATSGVSSNEQFF.

This sequence joins TRBV6-5 and TRBJ1-1, with D hard to call. V was shortened by 0 bases and J by 11 bases, with 13 bases between the two germline ends. CDR1 is MNHEY and CDR2 is SVGAGI in the germline V gene. The CDR3 has 13 amino acids. The CDR3 loop reads CASSYSIAQVAFF. The CDR3 DNA follows: TGTGCCAGCAGTTACTCGATCGCGCAGGTTGCTTTCTTT.

This clone was detected a few times. The chain couples TRBV6-5 to TRBJ2-7, with 9 bases that match TRBD1. V lost 8 bases to trimming and J lost 0 bases; unmatched junction nucleotides: 5. CDR1 and CDR2 (germline): MNHEY, SVGAGI. The CDR3 is 14 residues long. The CDR3 spells CASSDRGGSYEQYF. In DNA form, the CDR3 reads TGTGCCAGCTCCGACAGGGGGGGCTCCTACGAGCAGTACTTC.

This chain connects TRBV6-6 to TRBJ2-3; D is uncertain. Germline CDR1 is MNHNY and CDR2 is SVGAGI (reference sequence). With 8 bases removed from V and 0 bases from J, the gap between germline ends came to 18 bases. The CDR3 loop spans 16 amino acids. The CDR3: CASSLGAEASTDTQYF. CDR3 coding DNA: TGTGCCAGCTCTCTGGGCGCCGAGGCTAGCACAGATACGCAGTATTTT.

The genes are TRBV7-9 and TRBJ2-3, with a possible D match to TRBD2 (6 bases). V was shortened by 4 bases and J by 2 bases, with 16 bases between the two germline ends. This CDR3 has 16 residues. CDR1 SEHNR and CDR2 FQNEAQ come from the germline V gene (reference sequence). In nucleotides, the CDR3 is TGTGCCAGCAGCTCCCATCATAGCGGCGACACAGATACGCAGTATTTT. Its protein product is CASSSHHSGDTDTQYF.

This chain uses TRBV4-2 with TRBJ2-7; 11 positions match TRBD2. The V gene end was trimmed by 5 bases and the J gene end by 2 bases; junction bases not matched to a gene: 8. In germline, CDR1 is LGHNA, CDR2 YNFKEQ. This CDR3 comprises 16 residues. The CDR3 DNA sequence: TGTGCCAGCAGCGCCCAACCGGGACTAGCGGCCTACGAGCAGTACTTC. The encoded protein is CASSAQPGLAAYEQYF.

The chain has TRBV5-1 and TRBJ2-7, with 8 nucleotides matching TRBD2. V trimming: 4 bases; J trimming: 2 bases; junction bases outside the gene matches: 2. Germline V gene data show CDR1 as SGHRS and CDR2 as YFSETQ. This CDR3 has 13 residues. CDR3 in amino acids: CASSATSAYEQYF. The CDR3 nucleotides are TGCGCCAGCAGCGCGACTAGCGCCTACGAGCAGTACTTC.

The chain joins TRBV27 to TRBJ2-5, with 10 bases lining up with TRBD2. The length of the CDR3 is 15 residues. The trim removed 6 bases at V and 5 bases at J, leaving 9 bases unmatched. Germline values: CDR1 MNHEY, CDR2 SMNVEV (reference sequence). CDR3 protein: CASSVLAGEHETQYF. CDR3 coding DNA: TGTGCCAGCAGCGTCCTAGCGGGAGAACATGAGACCCAGTACTTC.

The chain carries TRBV5-4 and TRBJ2-3; D may be TRBD2 (5 bases). The length of the CDR3 is 16 residues. Germline V gives CDR1 SGHNT, CDR2 YYREEE (reference sequence). V was pared by 2 bases and J by 2 bases, with 15 bases between. CDR3 protein: CASSFWLLASTDTQYF. The CDR3, as DNA: TGTGCCAGCAGCTTCTGGCTCCTAGCCTCCACAGATACGCAGTATTTT.

The chain carries TRBV10-3 and TRBJ2-3; D unclear. The CDR3 sequence is 16 residues long. CDR1 is ENHRY, CDR2 SYGVKD, per germline. Deletions cut 4 bases from V and 3 bases from J, with 17 bases between. The CDR3 spells CAISGATASKTDTQYF. DNA for the CDR3: TGTGCCATCAGTGGAGCGACGGCAAGTAAGACAGATACGCAGTATTTT.